This note documents a single TCR beta chain sequence. Other DNA sequences in this sample translate to the same CDR3. The data were produced by immunoSEQ multiplex PCR, yet TCRdb's version contains in-frame clones alone and is incomplete. The table has about 250,000 clones, approximately 80% seen once. The source of the sample is a study of blood T cell repertoires in COVID-19. Germline values: CDR1 SGHRS, CDR2 YFSETQ. The CDR3 loop spans 14 amino acids. V lost 0 bases to trimming and J lost 2 bases, with 9 bases between them. The specimen sequenced was peripheral blood. This chain uses TRBV5-1 with TRBJ2-7; a weak D match, TRBD1 (6 bases). This TCR came from a woman aged 40-49 years with active or convalescent COVID-19. CDR3 bases: TGCGCCAGCAGCTTGGCAGGGGACACCTACGAGCAGTACTTC. Amino acid sequence: CASSLAGDTYEQYF.